Listed here are 24 T cell receptor beta chains from one sample, sequenced in a study of blood T cell repertoires in COVID-19 (dated by TCRdb to about 2020). The receptor library was made with the immunoSEQ multiplex PCR assay. Drawn from immuneACCESS, this table holds only the in-frame rearrangements with V and J called that TCRdb kept. Clones are partly lost; checked studies trace under half to an unresolved V gene and leave the rest unexplained. For this sample the table gives 200,000 or so clones, of which 80% to 90% were detected only once. The ten top clones hold around 2.9% of the sample. Sequenced: peripheral blood. These receptors were obtained from a man between 45 and 60 years old who had recovered from COVID-19.

The gene calls are TRBV27 and TRBJ2-5; the D gene is possibly TRBD2 (6 bases). This CDR3 has 17 residues. Trimming removed 3 bases at V and 2 bases at J, with 19 bases between. Per germline, CDR1 MNHEY and CDR2 SMNVEV (reference sequence). CDR3 coding DNA: TGTGCCAGCAGTTTTTTTGGGAGCGGGCAAACTCAAGAGACCCAGTACTTC. As protein: CASSFFGSGQTQETQYF.

J is TRBJ2-3 and V is TRBV5-1, with D possibly TRBD2 on 6 matching bases. With 0 bases removed from V and 2 bases from J, the gap between germline ends came to 10 bases. The CDR3 is made up of 15 amino acids. Germline V CDR1 and CDR2: SGHRS, YFSETQ. CDR3 protein: CASSLVRLDTDTQYF. The CDR3 coding sequence is TGCGCCAGCAGCTTGGTTCGACTAGACACAGATACGCAGTATTTT.

The chain uses TRBV29-1 and TRBJ1-1; 7 bases are a match to TRBD1. After removal of 7 bases from V and 3 bases from J, the junction contained 5 bases not matched to a gene. The CDR3 covers 12 residues. The V gene's germline CDR1 is SQVTM and CDR2 ANQGSEA. The CDR3 reads CSERTGDTEAFF. The CDR3 nucleotides read TGCAGCGAGAGAACAGGGGACACTGAAGCTTTCTTT.

This chain uses TRBV6-6 with TRBJ2-7, with 7 bases fitting TRBD2. The CDR3 runs to 14 residues. Germline CDR1 and CDR2: MNHNY and SVGAGI (reference sequence). Unmatched junction bases numbered 2, after V lost 0 bases and J lost 3 bases. Here the CDR3 reads CASSYSGGNYEQYF. CDR3 sequence (DNA): TGTGCCAGCAGTTACTCGGGGGGGAACTACGAGCAGTACTTC.

This CDR3 reads CASSQDAGTRYEQYF. In DNA, the CDR3 is TGCGCCAGCAGCCAAGATGCAGGGACACGATACGAGCAGTACTTC. The chain couples TRBV4-1 to TRBJ2-7, with D possibly TRBD1 on 6 matching bases. CDR1 MGHRA and CDR2 YSYEKL come from the germline V gene. The CDR3 totals 15 residues. V lost 0 bases to trimming and J lost 4 bases, with 13 bases between them.

This clone came up once. The genes are TRBV28 and TRBJ2-7; D ambiguous. V was trimmed by 1 base and J by 3 bases, leaving 7 bases between them. CDR1 MDHEN and CDR2 SYDVKM come from the germline V gene. This CDR3 is built from 13 residues. The CDR3 DNA follows: TGTGCCAGCAGTTTATATCAGGACTACGAGCAGTACTTC. It specifies CASSLYQDYEQYF.

This clone has just one count. V gene TRBV27 combines with J gene TRBJ2-7; 9 nucleotides line up with TRBD2. Germline assignment: CDR1 MNHEY and CDR2 SMNVEV (reference sequence). The CDR3 is 18 residues long. Trimming cost V 5 bases and J 1 base; bases outside gene matches: 15. The CDR3 here is CASSLSPRGAGGSYEQYF. The CDR3 DNA is TGTGCCAGCAGTCTTTCCCCGCGCGGTGCGGGAGGGTCCTACGAGCAGTACTTC.

V is TRBV28 and J is TRBJ1-5; 7 bases are shared with TRBD1. CDR1 and CDR2 (germline): MDHEN, SYDVKM. The CDR3 is 14 amino acids. Germline trimming cut 1 base from V and 7 bases from J; bases unmatched to any gene: 4. The CDR3 is CASSLYAGGQPQHF. The CDR3 nucleotides are TGTGCCAGCAGTTTATATGCAGGGGGGCAGCCCCAGCATTTT. The full variable domain, rest sourced from reference TRBV28 and TRBJ1-5, is DVKVTQSSRYLVKRTGEKVFLECVQDMDHENMFWYRQDPGLGLRLIYFSYDVKMKEKGDIPEGYSVSREKKERFSLILESASTNQTSMYLCASSLYAGGQPQHFGDGTRLSIL.

The chain links TRBV5-1 to TRBJ2-2, with no clear D. Trimming removed 3 bases at V and 2 bases at J, with 2 bases between. CDR3 length equals 12 residues. Germline V gene sequence: CDR1 SGHRS, CDR2 YFSETQ. This chain's CDR3 is CASSSNTGELFF. The CDR3 bases are TGCGCCAGCAGCTCAAACACCGGGGAGCTGTTTTTT.

The chain has TRBV28 and TRBJ2-5; D might be TRBD1 (5 bases). Germline V lookup: CDR1 MDHEN, CDR2 SYDVKM. The CDR3 consists of 15 residues. V was trimmed by 1 base and J by 1 base, leaving 10 bases between them. This CDR3 is CASSLLGRVQETQYF. CDR3 nucleotides: TGTGCCAGCAGTTTATTGGGCAGGGTCCAAGAGACCCAGTACTTC.

The chain recombines TRBV5-1 with TRBJ2-5; TRBD1 might be the D (6 bases). Trimming removed 0 bases from V and 4 bases from J, with 13 bases in between. The length of the CDR3 is 15 residues. Germline assignment: CDR1 SGHRS and CDR2 YFSETQ. The CDR3 DNA follows: TGCGCCAGCAGCTTGGCCGGGACAATCGGAGAGACCCAGTACTTC. Its protein is CASSLAGTIGETQYF.

V is TRBV4-1 and J is TRBJ2-7; 8 bases are a match to TRBD1. After removal of 2 bases from V and 2 bases from J, the junction contained 5 bases not matched to a gene. CDR1 MGHRA and CDR2 YSYEKL come from the germline V gene. The length of the CDR3 is 15 residues. The CDR3 DNA is TGCGCCAGCAGCCAACCTGGGACAGGCACCTACGAGCAGTACTTC. It codes for CASSQPGTGTYEQYF.

This chain links TRBV7-2 with TRBJ2-7; TRBD2 aligns across 10 bases. The V gene end was trimmed by 5 bases and the J gene end by 6 bases; junction bases not matched to a gene: 7. Per the germline V gene, CDR1 is SGHTA and CDR2 is FQGNSA. The CDR3 runs 14 residues. CDR3 nucleotide sequence: TGTGCCAGCAGCCAGGGACTAGCGCCCACCGAGCAGTACTTC. Residues: CASSQGLAPTEQYF.

This chain joins TRBV27 and TRBJ1-4; D possibly corresponds to TRBD1 (6 bases). Germline values: CDR1 MNHEY, CDR2 SMNVEV (reference sequence). V lost 6 bases and J 8 bases, leaving 16 bases between the germline ends. The CDR3 is 14 amino acids. CDR3 sequence: CASRNDRRGEKLFF. The CDR3 region has the DNA TGTGCCAGCAGGAACGACAGGCGAGGAGAAAAACTGTTTTTT.

The V and J genes are TRBV15 and TRBJ2-1; 8 bases align to TRBD1. The CDR3 consists of 15 residues. From germline, CDR1 is LNHNV and CDR2 YYDKDF (reference sequence). J was trimmed by 5 bases and V by 2 bases; bases with no gene match: 5. As DNA, the CDR3 is TGTGCCACCAGCAGATCCGGGACAGGAAACAATGAGCAGTTCTTC. Amino acids: CATSRSGTGNNEQFF.

CDR3 in amino acids: CASRGGRETQYF. Written as DNA, the CDR3 is TGCGCCAGCAGGGGCGGGAGAGAGACCCAGTACTTC. This chain connects TRBV5-1 to TRBJ2-5; 7 nucleotides agree with TRBD2. The CDR3 is 12 amino acids. J gave up 4 bases and V 5 bases, and 2 bases lay outside the gene matches. Looked up from germline, CDR1 is SGHRS and CDR2 is YFSETQ.

The chain employs TRBV30 and TRBJ2-7, with TRBD1 as a possible D gene (5 bases). Germline loops: CDR1 GTSNPN, CDR2 SVGIG (reference sequence). V was clipped by 3 bases and J by 2 bases, with 14 bases between them. CDR3 length equals 14 residues. CDR3 coding DNA: TGTGCCTGGAGCCCCACCGCAGGGACCTACGAGCAGTACTTC. Translating it yields CAWSPTAGTYEQYF. The variable domain in full, with the rest retrieved from reference TRBV30 and TRBJ2-7, is SQTIHQWPATLVQPVGSPLSLECTVEGTSNPNLYWYRQAAGRGLQLLFYSVGIGQISSEVPQNLSASRPQDRQFILSSKKLLLSDSGFYLCAWSPTAGTYEQYFGPGTRLTVT.

The chain couples TRBV29-1 to TRBJ2-2, with 9 nucleotides matching TRBD1. This CDR3 is 14 amino acids long. With V trimmed by 7 bases and J by 2 bases, 5 bases remained unmatched. Germline CDR1 SQVTM, CDR2 ANQGSEA. The DNA of the CDR3 is TGCAGCGCCAGGGACAGGGAAAACACCGGGGAGCTGTTTTTT. It codes for CSARDRENTGELFF.

The chain has TRBV6-2 or TRBV6-3 and TRBJ2-4; 7 nucleotides match TRBD2. The germline gives CDR1 MNHEY, CDR2 SVGEGT. This CDR3 has 15 residues. The V and J ends lost 0 bases and 11 bases, in that order; junction bases with no gene match: 10. CDR3 coding DNA: TGTGCCAGCAGTTACTCGGGAGTGACAACTAGCGTTCAGTACTTC. Its protein is CASSYSGVTTSVQYF.

This chain joins TRBV5-4 and TRBJ2-3; 10 nucleotides match TRBD2. The CDR3 is made up of 16 amino acids. Unmatched junction bases numbered 5, after V lost 1 base and J lost 3 bases. CDR1 and CDR2 (germline): SGHNT, YYREEE (reference sequence). The CDR3 nucleotides are TGTGCCAGCAGCTTGACGGCTAGCGGGGGAACAGATACGCAGTATTTT. Its translation is CASSLTASGGTDTQYF.

The gene calls are TRBV19 and TRBJ2-7; 9 positions match TRBD1. V lost 5 bases and J lost 5; bases outside the gene matches: 10. The CDR3 is 15 residues long. Germline CDR1 is LNHDA and CDR2 is SQIVND (reference sequence). CDR3 sequence (DNA): TGTGCCAGTAGTCTCGCCGGGACAGGGTCTAACGAGCAGTACTTC. It yields the protein CASSLAGTGSNEQYF.

The V gene is TRBV28, the J gene TRBJ2-2, with D perhaps matching TRBD1 (5 bases). Trimming took off 9 bases at V and 3 bases at J, with 20 bases between the two ends. Germline V gene sequence: CDR1 MDHEN, CDR2 SYDVKM. This CDR3 spans 16 amino acids. The DNA of the CDR3 is TGTGCCAGTTGCTCTGTAGGGGCGCCGCACACCGGGGAGCTGTTTTTT. Its protein is CASCSVGAPHTGELFF.

V is TRBV29-1 and J is TRBJ2-4; TRBD1 might be the D (6 bases). V was shortened by 1 base and J by 1 base, with 17 bases between the two germline ends. The germline gives CDR1 SQVTM, CDR2 ANQGSEA. CDR3 length: 17 residues. DNA for the CDR3: TGCAGCGTTGAAGGGGGGCAGGGAATGAATGCCAAAAACATTCAGTACTTC. This encodes CSVEGGQGMNAKNIQYF.

J is TRBJ2-3 and V is TRBV7-2; 11 nucleotides line up with TRBD2. The CDR3 loop spans 17 amino acids. The ends lost 1 base at V and 2 bases at J; junction bases unmatched: 5. The V gene's germline CDR1 is SGHTA and CDR2 FQGNSA. The CDR3 coding sequence is TGTGCCAGCAGCTTAGAGGGACTAGCGGTTATCACAGATACGCAGTATTTT. It yields the protein CASSLEGLAVITDTQYF.